This T cell receptor (beta chain) was sequenced during a study of chemoradiotherapy in HPV16-positive cancers. Notes on the study in general: Only a couple of HPV16-positive patients supplied the functional HPV-specificity definition. HPV-responsive T-cell expansion during chemoradiotherapy was linked to improved recurrence-free survival in HPV16-positive patients.

Germline lookup yields CDR1 SGHVS and CDR2 FNYEAQ. After removal of 5 bases from V and 5 bases from J, the junction contained 3 bases not matched to a gene. This CDR3 spans 13 amino acids. This clone was recorded once. What it recognizes is unknown. This table comes from immunoSEQ multiplex PCR, and its TCRdb copy is limited to in-frame clones, with some not included. The sample records tens of thousands of clones, about 85% being singletons. The sequences come from blood, collected from a patient who underwent chemoradiotherapy. The sequence was collected from a human donor with HPV-associated anogenital cancer. V and J are TRBV7-6 and TRBJ1-5; TRBD1 matches at 7 bases. The CDR3 DNA follows: TGTGCCAGCAGCCCGCAGGGGGATCAGCCCCAGCATTTT. It translates to CASSPQGDQPQHF.